Below, 11 T cell receptor beta chains from the same sample are listed, as sequenced in a study of early T cells in non-severe SARS-CoV-2 infection. TCRdb called the 5' RACE reads again in MiXCR, with one record for every CDR3 protein. Counted here are more than 45,000 distinct CDR3 sequences, roughly an eighth occurring once; the ten biggest clones make up about 5%. Source material: whole blood. These TCRs come from an adult who was a healthcare worker with PCR-confirmed SARS-CoV-2 infection or an uninfected control (not recorded which).

The V call is TRBV18, the J call TRBJ1-2; no reliable D call. This CDR3 comprises 15 residues. Trimming cost V 2 bases and J 2 bases, with 12 bases left between them. Per germline, CDR1 KGHSH and CDR2 LQKENI. CDR3 residues: CASSPGVAGNYGYTF. CDR3 DNA sequence: TGTGCCAGCTCACCAGGGGTGGCCGGGAACTATGGCTACACCTTC.

This clonotype was found a few times. The V call is TRBV30, the J call TRBJ2-1, with TRBD2 matching 8 bases. CDR1 is GTSNPN and CDR2 is SVGIG in the germline V gene (reference sequence). Trimming cost V 5 bases and J 3 bases; bases outside gene matches: 6. The CDR3 sequence is 14 residues long. This CDR3 reads CAWGGLAVYNEQFF. The CDR3 nucleotides are TGTGCCTGGGGAGGACTAGCTGTCTACAATGAGCAGTTCTTC.

The chain is built from TRBV7-3 and TRBJ2-7; TRBD2 agrees at 7 bases. The ends lost 3 bases at V and 6 bases at J; junction bases unmatched: 8. Germline V gene lookup returns CDR1 SGHTA and CDR2 FQGTGA. CDR3 length: 14 amino acids. The CDR3 DNA sequence: TGTGCCAGCAGCTTCACTGCGGGAGTAAGCGAGCAGTACTTC. Translating gives CASSFTAGVSEQYF.

The chain couples TRBV20-1 to TRBJ2-7, with 7 bases identical to TRBD2. The CDR3 consists of 13 residues. V dropped 6 bases and J dropped 3; count of bases not matched to a gene: 8. CDR1 and CDR2 from the germline V gene are DFQATT and SNEGSKA (reference sequence). The CDR3 coding sequence is TGCAGTGCGTCCCGTAGCGGGTACTACGAGCAGTACTTC. Its protein is CSASRSGYYEQYF.

The J gene is TRBJ2-3, the V gene TRBV3-1, with 9 positions matching TRBD2. The germline V gene encodes CDR1 LGHDT and CDR2 YNNKEL (reference sequence). Trimming took 1 base from V and 1 from J; bases not matched to a gene: 6. The CDR3 has 17 residues. The CDR3 DNA reads TGTGCCAGCAGCCAAGGGACGGCTAGCGGGGGCACAGATACGCAGTATTTT. Residues: CASSQGTASGGTDTQYF.

V and J are TRBV2 and TRBJ1-5, with TRBD1 matching over 9 bases. V was clipped by 4 bases and J by 2 bases; unmatched bases: 0. This CDR3 contains 14 residues. CDR1 is SNHLY, CDR2 FYNNEI, per germline. In DNA, the CDR3 is TGTGCCAGCAGTGGGACAGGGGGCAATCAGCCCCAGCATTTT. As protein: CASSGTGGNQPQHF.

The chain combines TRBV19 with TRBJ2-7, with 13 bases that match TRBD2. CDR1 is LNHDA and CDR2 is SQIVND in the germline V gene (reference sequence). This CDR3 comprises 15 residues. The V segment lost 5 bases and the J segment 2 bases; nucleotides outside the gene matches: 3. CDR3 in amino acids: CASSSGTSGAYEQYF. The CDR3 DNA reads as TGTGCCAGTAGTTCCGGGACTAGCGGGGCCTACGAGCAGTACTTC.

In its sample, this clonotype was seen many times. The V call is TRBV7-9, the J call TRBJ1-1; D unclear. V was pared by 5 bases and J by 3 bases, with 19 bases between. This CDR3 is built from 16 residues. Germline V gives CDR1 SEHNR, CDR2 FQNEAQ (reference sequence). CDR3 sequence: CASSPHPRRADTEAFF. The CDR3, as DNA: TGTGCCAGCAGCCCCCATCCCCGGAGGGCGGACACTGAAGCTTTCTTT.

This clonotype was seen more than once but under ten times. The chain combines TRBV7-8 with TRBJ2-3; 10 bases are a match to TRBD2. The V gene's germline CDR1 is SGHVS and CDR2 FQNEAQ. The junction had 10 bases not matched to a gene; V was cut back by 1 base and J by 0 bases. The CDR3 consists of 19 residues. CDR3 in DNA: TGTGCCAGCAGCTTAGAAGCTAGCGGGGGCTCGTCTAGCACAGATACGCAGTATTTT. Translating gives CASSLEASGGSSSTDTQYF.

In its sample, this clonotype was seen many times. The J gene is TRBJ2-3, the V gene TRBV7-3, with D possibly TRBD1 on 7 matching bases. The CDR3 covers 17 residues. The ends were cut back, 3 bases at V and 6 bases at J, with 22 bases in the middle. Germline values: CDR1 SGHTA, CDR2 FQGTGA. The CDR3 reads CASSLLPRGAVGDTQYF. In nucleotides, the CDR3 is TGTGCCAGCAGCTTGCTCCCCAGGGGGGCCGTGGGCGATACGCAGTATTTT.

This clonotype was seen more than once but under ten times. The J gene is TRBJ1-2, the V gene TRBV28; D is unresolved. This CDR3 comprises 14 residues. Germline V CDR1 and CDR2: MDHEN, SYDVKM. V lost 3 bases and J lost 0, with 8 bases in between. This chain's CDR3 is CASSLSLPNYGYTF. CDR3 nucleotide sequence: TGTGCCAGCAGTTTGTCCCTACCTAACTATGGCTACACCTTC.